Listed below are T cell receptor beta chains from one sample, sequenced in a study of PD-L1 blockade in urothelial cancer. The method was immunoSEQ multiplex PCR; TCRdb's version includes in-frame clones alone and lacks a portion of them. The sample has about 80,000 clones; approximately 86% are singletons. The sample in question was PBMCs, obtained around atezolizumab (anti-PD-L1) treatment. The receptor source for this set is a woman in her seventies with urothelial cancer. The CDR3 runs from the conserved cysteine through the conserved F or W. The D gene is left open where the match is weak. Where a row states a size, it is once, few, many or the class of an expanded clone; other rows omit it.

NA	TRBV7-6	NA	TRBJ2-7	CASSLRQPPYEQYF	TGTGCCAGCAGCTTAAGACAGCCTCCCTACGAGCAGTACTTC
NA	TRBV9	NA	TRBJ2-2	CASSVTSGIATGELFF	TGTGCCAGCAGCGTTACCAGTGGGATAGCGACCGGGGAGCTGTTTTTT
NA	TRBV28	NA	TRBJ1-5	CASNYGGDSNQPQHF	TGTGCCAGCAATTACGGAGGGGATAGCAATCAGCCCCAGCATTTT
NA	TRBV7-9	NA	TRBJ2-3	CASSLGARDTQYF	TGTGCCAGCAGCTTAGGGGCTCGGGATACGCAGTATTTT
NA	TRBV5-1	NA	TRBJ1-1	CASSSGVRGLNTEAFF	TGCGCCAGCAGCTCAGGGGTGAGAGGTCTGAACACTGAAGCTTTCTTT
TRBD2	TRBV5-1	NA	TRBJ2-5	CASSGGTSGAGSLETQYF	TGCGCCAGCAGCGGGGGGACTAGCGGGGCGGGGTCTCTCGAGACCCAGTACTTC
TRBD2	TRBV7-7	NA	TRBJ2-7	CASSLTSTTYEQYF	TGTGCCAGCAGCCTGACTAGCACAACGTACGAGCAGTACTTC
TRBD1	TRBV28	NA	TRBJ2-1	CASSLTGISSYNEQFF	TGTGCCAGCAGTCTGACAGGGATTAGCTCCTACAATGAGCAGTTCTTC
NA	TRBV5-1	NA	TRBJ1-1	CASSFAAGVSTEAFF	TGCGCCAGCAGCTTCGCTGCGGGGGTAAGCACTGAAGCTTTCTTT
NA	TRBV19	NA	TRBJ1-4	CASRLEGRTNEKLFF	TGTGCCAGTAGATTGGAGGGTCGGACTAATGAAAAACTGTTTTTT
TRBD1	TRBV7-8	few	TRBJ1-2	CASSLADRGVGYGYTF	TGTGCCAGCAGCTTAGCGGACAGGGGAGTCGGCTATGGCTACACCTTC
TRBD2	TRBV18	NA	TRBJ2-7	CASSPETSLDEQYF	TGTGCCAGCTCACCAGAGACTAGCCTGGACGAGCAGTACTTC
NA	TRBV25-1	NA	TRBJ1-1	CASSVRGTNTEAFF	TGTGCCAGCAGTGTTCGGGGGACGAACACTGAAGCTTTCTTT
TRBD2	TRBV5-8	NA	TRBJ2-1	CASSFPSGLAGGPVSDEQFF	TGTGCCAGCAGTTTTCCCTCGGGACTAGCGGGGGGGCCCGTTTCCGATGAGCAGTTCTTC
NA	TRBV18	NA	TRBJ2-3	CASSPLAQVSSTDTQYF	TGTGCCAGCTCACCACTCGCCCAGGTTTCTAGCACAGATACGCAGTATTTT
NA	TRBV5-4	NA	TRBJ2-3	CASSLDDRPDTQYF	TGTGCCAGCAGCTTGGACGACAGACCAGATACGCAGTATTTT
TRBD1	TRBV5-1	once	TRBJ2-2	CASSLEGQAQTGELFF	TGCGCCAGCAGCTTGGAAGGACAGGCCCAAACCGGGGAGCTGTTTTTT
NA	TRBV6-1	NA	TRBJ2-7	CASTRTGESFYEQYF	TGTGCCAGTACCAGAACAGGAGAATCCTTCTACGAGCAGTACTTC
TRBD2	TRBV4-3	NA	TRBJ2-1	CASSQDLASGVPSSYNEQFF	TGCGCCAGCAGCCAAGATTTGGCTAGCGGGGTCCCTAGCTCCTACAATGAGCAGTTCTTC
TRBD1	TRBV7-2	NA	TRBJ2-5	CASSRDRDETQYF	TGTGCCAGCAGCCGGGACAGGGACGAGACCCAGTACTTC
NA	TRBV6-6	NA	TRBJ2-7	CASRNGRVSAYEQYF	TGTGCCAGCAGAAACGGCAGGGTATCTGCCTACGAGCAGTACTTC
NA	TRBV6-1	NA	TRBJ2-5	CASSEAGGWETQYF	TGTGCCAGCAGTGAAGCTGGGGGGTGGGAGACCCAGTACTTC
NA	TRBV4-1	NA	TRBJ1-4	CASSPRGPNEKLFF	TGCGCCAGCAGCCCCAGGGGACCTAATGAAAAACTGTTTTTT
NA	TRBV9	NA	TRBJ2-7	CASSVGHSVYDEQYF	TGTGCCAGCAGCGTAGGTCACAGTGTATACGACGAGCAGTACTTC
TRBD2	TRBV5-1	NA	TRBJ2-1	CASSRAGEYNEQFF	TGCGCCAGCAGCAGGGCGGGGGAATACAATGAGCAGTTCTTC
TRBD2	TRBV11-2	few	TRBJ2-1	CASSLGLSLAGGPWDEQFF	TGTGCCAGCAGCTTAGGTCTATCCCTAGCGGGAGGGCCTTGGGATGAGCAGTTCTTC
TRBD2	TRBV19	NA	TRBJ2-1	CASRNIAGGPYNEQFF	TGTGCCAGTAGGAATATAGCGGGAGGCCCCTACAATGAGCAGTTCTTC
NA	TRBV29-1	NA	TRBJ2-7	CSVEQGYGYEQYF	TGCAGCGTGGAACAGGGTTACGGCTACGAGCAGTACTTC
TRBD1	TRBV18	NA	TRBJ2-7	CASSPNGGQGAYEQYF	TGTGCCAGCTCACCAAACGGGGGACAGGGGGCTTACGAGCAGTACTTC
NA	TRBV15	once	TRBJ1-1	CATSRVVRGTEAFF	TGTGCCACCAGCAGAGTGGTTCGGGGCACTGAAGCTTTCTTT
NA	TRBV4-1	NA	TRBJ1-6	CASSQDGVGRGNSPLHF	TGCGCCAGCAGCCAAGATGGGGTGGGAAGGGGTAATTCACCCCTCCACTTT
TRBD2	TRBV9	NA	TRBJ2-3	CASSVVVPSGSLIFSTDTQYF	TGTGCCAGCAGCGTAGTGGTCCCTAGCGGGAGTCTTATATTTAGCACAGATACGCAGTATTTT
NA	TRBV19	NA	TRBJ1-1	CASSRRGNTEAFF	TGTGCCAGTAGTCGCAGGGGGAACACTGAAGCTTTCTTT
TRBD1	TRBV27	NA	TRBJ2-1	CASSLKTGVFEQFF	TGTGCCAGCAGTTTAAAAACAGGGGTTTTTGAGCAGTTCTTC
NA	TRBV6-6	NA	TRBJ2-7	CASSSHRYEQYF	TGTGCCAGCAGTTCCCATCGGTACGAGCAGTACTTC
NA	TRBV14	NA	TRBJ2-1	CASSYHRGTYNEQFF	TGTGCCAGCAGCTACCATAGGGGGACCTACAATGAGCAGTTCTTC
NA	TRBV30	NA	TRBJ1-5	CAWDQGNNQPQHF	TGTGCCTGGGATCAGGGGAACAATCAGCCCCAGCATTTT
NA	TRBV10-2	NA	TRBJ1-1	CASSERRLNTEAFF	TGCGCCAGCAGTGAAAGGAGGCTGAACACTGAAGCTTTCTTT
NA	TRBV10-3	NA	TRBJ1-2	CAISENLAIYGYTF	TGTGCCATCAGTGAGAACTTAGCGATCTATGGCTACACCTTC
TRBD1	TRBV6-1	once	TRBJ2-5	CASSDRQGLETQYF	TGTGCCAGCAGTGACCGACAGGGTTTGGAGACCCAGTACTTC
NA	TRBV5-1	NA	TRBJ1-5	CASSLGGANQPQHF	TGCGCCAGCAGCTTGGGGGGCGCAAATCAGCCCCAGCATTTT
NA	TRBV19	NA	TRBJ2-1	CASSISPYRPSYNEQFF	TGTGCCAGTAGTATCTCCCCCTATCGCCCCTCCTACAATGAGCAGTTCTTC
TRBD1	TRBV7-9	NA	TRBJ1-1	CASSSQGWEAFF	TGTGCCAGCAGTTCACAGGGGTGGGAAGCTTTCTTT
TRBD2	TRBV6-1	NA	TRBJ2-3	CASSEMLAGWRTDTQYF	TGTGCCAGCAGTGAAATGCTAGCGGGCTGGAGGACAGATACGCAGTATTTT
TRBD2	TRBV11-2	NA	TRBJ2-7	CASSPSSGTRTYEQYF	TGTGCCAGCAGCCCGTCTAGCGGGACCCGTACCTACGAGCAGTACTTC
TRBD2	TRBV5-1	NA	TRBJ2-2	CASRASGLIDTGELFF	TGCGCCAGCAGGGCTAGCGGGCTTATAGACACCGGGGAGCTGTTTTTT
TRBD1	TRBV7-9	NA	TRBJ2-7	CASSLGNRGDYEQYF	TGTGCCAGCAGCTTAGGGAACAGGGGGGACTACGAGCAGTACTTC
TRBD2	TRBV2	NA	TRBJ2-3	CASSEVFTGGTDTQYF	TGTGCCAGCAGCGAAGTCTTTACGGGGGGGACAGATACGCAGTATTTT
NA	TRBV7-8	NA	TRBJ1-1	CASSPHRVLGLSTEAFF	TGTGCCAGCAGCCCCCACAGGGTCTTGGGATTGAGCACTGAAGCTTTCTTT
NA	TRBV6-1	NA	TRBJ1-2	CASSQWEDGGYTF	TGTGCCAGCAGTCAATGGGAGGACGGGGGCTACACCTTC
NA	TRBV7-2	NA	TRBJ1-1	CASRKDGSNTEAFF	TGTGCCAGCAGGAAAGACGGGTCGAACACTGAAGCTTTCTTT
TRBD2	TRBV28	NA	TRBJ2-3	CASSWASGRPRTDTQYF	TGTGCCAGCAGTTGGGCTAGCGGGAGGCCGAGGACAGATACGCAGTATTTT
NA	TRBV5-6	NA	TRBJ2-7	CASSAGGGFPYEQYF	TGTGCCAGCAGCGCTGGTGGGGGGTTCCCCTACGAGCAGTACTTC
TRBD1	TRBV28	NA	TRBJ2-3	CASSRNRGPDTDTQYF	TGTGCCAGCAGTAGAAACAGGGGGCCGGACACAGATACGCAGTATTTT
NA	TRBV14	NA	TRBJ2-5	CASSRRRDPRETQYF	TGTGCCAGCAGCCGGAGGCGCGACCCAAGGGAGACCCAGTACTTC